Below are 18 T cell receptor beta chains sequenced from a single sample in a study of cytomegalovirus exposure and HLA in healthy donors (dated by TCRdb to between 2016 and 2019). Library preparation was by the immunoSEQ multiplex PCR assay. For the multiplex PCR, a mixture combining 60 forward primers for TCR Vbeta segments and 13 reverse primers for TCR Jbeta segments was used. TCRdb's version of the immuneACCESS table is confined to in-frame rearrangements and falls short of the full clone set. An unresolved V gene accounts for under half of the shortfall where checked; the remainder is of unknown origin. In all, the sample holds approximately 160,000 clones, and around three quarters of those were seen once. The ten largest make up roughly 1% of the sample. Material: PBMCs. All receptors come from a woman aged 40 to 50 in good health and CMV-seronegative.

This chain links TRBV6-1 with TRBJ1-1; no definite D call. Per the germline V gene, CDR1 is MNHNS and CDR2 is SASEGT. V was cut by 5 bases and J by 1 base, with 8 bases left in between. There are 13 residues in the CDR3. CDR3 sequence reads: CASSSPENTEAFF. In DNA form, the CDR3 reads TGTGCCAGCAGTTCCCCAGAGAACACTGAAGCTTTCTTT.

This chain connects TRBV7-2 to TRBJ2-7; 8 bases fit TRBD1. The CDR3 length is 15 residues. The germline CDR1 and CDR2 sequences are SGHTA and FQGNSA. The ends lost 5 bases at V and 4 bases at J; junction bases unmatched: 10. The CDR3 spells CASSPVGQGSYEQYF. In DNA form, the CDR3 reads TGTGCCAGCAGCCCGGTAGGACAGGGAAGTTACGAGCAGTACTTC.

The V gene is TRBV5-4, the J gene TRBJ1-1; a weak D match, TRBD1 (6 bases). The CDR3 runs 14 residues. Germline V gene data show CDR1 as SGHNT and CDR2 as YYREEE (reference sequence). Trimming removed 2 bases from V and 2 bases from J, with 10 bases in between. The CDR3 spells CASSFGQLNTEAFF. The CDR3 coding sequence is TGTGCCAGCAGCTTTGGACAGTTAAACACTGAAGCTTTCTTT.

The chain has TRBV2 and TRBJ1-2; 7 positions agree with TRBD1. Looked up from germline, CDR1 is SNHLY and CDR2 is FYNNEI. V shed 4 bases, J shed 7 bases, and the junction held 6 bases outside the gene matches. This CDR3 comprises 13 residues. CDR3 in amino acids: CASSVEGAGGYTF. The CDR3 DNA reads TGTGCCAGCAGTGTAGAGGGGGCAGGTGGCTACACCTTC.

This chain uses TRBV4-1 with TRBJ2-7, with no clear D. CDR1 is MGHRA, CDR2 YSYEKL, per germline. V shed 0 bases and J shed 3 bases, with 6 bases lying between them. This CDR3 is 13 amino acids long. The CDR3 spells CASSQDRGYEQYF. CDR3 bases: TGCGCCAGCAGCCAAGATCGCGGCTACGAGCAGTACTTC.

This chain uses TRBV5-1 with TRBJ1-2; TRBD1 is a possible D gene (6 bases). Trimming removed 4 bases from V and 5 bases from J, with 9 bases in between. Germline assignment: CDR1 SGHRS and CDR2 YFSETQ. The CDR3 has 12 residues. The CDR3 region is CASSRGIYGYTF. The CDR3 DNA sequence: TGCGCCAGCAGCAGGGGGATTTATGGCTACACCTTC.

This clone was counted a few times. The chain recombines TRBV29-1 with TRBJ1-1, with D maybe TRBD1 (5 bases). The V gene lost 7 bases and the J gene lost 3 bases, with 15 bases spanning the gap. Germline V CDR1 and CDR2: SQVTM, ANQGSEA. The CDR3 has 13 residues. The CDR3 DNA reads TGCAGCGGGGCTTTGACAGAGGACACTGAAGCTTTCTTT. Encoded protein: CSGALTEDTEAFF.

CDR3 residues: CAWTGLAGGEETQYF. CDR3 in DNA: TGTGCCTGGACCGGACTAGCGGGAGGCGAGGAGACCCAGTACTTC. The rearrangement uses TRBV30 and TRBJ2-5; TRBD2 aligns across 14 bases. Trimming at V came to 4 bases and at J to 5 bases, leaving 6 bases not matched to a gene. CDR3 size: 15 residues. From germline, CDR1 is GTSNPN and CDR2 SVGIG (reference sequence).

V and J are TRBV7-8 and TRBJ1-2; no reliable D call. This CDR3 is built from 13 residues. CDR1 and CDR2 from the germline V gene are SGHVS and FQNEAQ. Trimming took 3 bases from V and 8 from J, leaving 13 bases between them. CDR3 protein: CASSFGLEGGYTF. The CDR3, as DNA: TGTGCCAGCAGCTTCGGACTCGAAGGGGGCTACACCTTC.

The V and J genes are TRBV2 and TRBJ1-1; D gene uncertain. CDR3 length: 12 amino acids. Germline CDR1 and CDR2: SNHLY and FYNNEI. Trimming stripped 5 bases from V and 6 bases from J, with 10 bases between. The CDR3 loop reads CASSPELAEAFF. Here the CDR3 DNA reads TGTGCCAGCAGTCCGGAGTTGGCTGAAGCTTTCTTT. Together with reference TRBV2 and TRBJ1-1, the CDR3 gives the full variable domain: EPEVTQTPSHQVTQMGQEVILRCVPISNHLYFYWYRQILGQKVEFLVSFYNNEISEKSEIFDDQFSVERPDGSNFTLKIRSTKLEDSAMYFCASSPELAEAFFGQGTRLTVV.

The chain links TRBV6-5 to TRBJ2-1, with TRBD2 as a possible D gene (6 bases). CDR3 length: 15 residues. Per the germline V gene, CDR1 is MNHEY and CDR2 is SVGAGI. V was trimmed by 0 bases and J by 6 bases, leaving 12 bases between them. As DNA, the CDR3 is TGTGCCAGCAGTTACTCGGGGGACTCTTCCAATGAGCAGTTCTTC. It encodes CASSYSGDSSNEQFF.

The chain carries TRBV5-1 and TRBJ1-4, with 8 bases aligning to TRBD1. Per germline, CDR1 SGHRS and CDR2 YFSETQ. Trimming took 5 bases from V and 4 from J; bases not matched to a gene: 4. The CDR3 loop spans 14 amino acids. CDR3 in DNA: TGCGCCAGCAGTTTCGGACAGGGTAATGAAAAACTGTTTTTT. Protein sequence: CASSFGQGNEKLFF.

The CDR3 DNA reads TGTGCCAGCAGCTTAGGGACAGGGAGCGGCTACACCTTC. It specifies CASSLGTGSGYTF. The genes are TRBV11-2 and TRBJ1-2, with TRBD1 matching 8 bases. This CDR3 comprises 13 residues. V was clipped by 1 base and J by 8 bases; unmatched bases: 3. Per germline, CDR1 SGHAT and CDR2 FQNNGV.

This clone occurred once. The chain carries TRBV30 and TRBJ2-7; 7 nucleotides match TRBD1. This CDR3 comprises 13 residues. The trim removed 2 bases at V and 5 bases at J, leaving 6 bases unmatched. The germline V gene has CDR1 GTSNPN and CDR2 SVGIG (reference sequence). In DNA, the CDR3 is TGTGCCTGGAGTTTCAACAGGGGCGACGAGCAGTACTTC. Protein: CAWSFNRGDEQYF.

The sample holds a few counts of this clone. This chain uses TRBV9 with TRBJ2-3; 10 bases are a match to TRBD2. Per germline, CDR1 SGDLS and CDR2 YYNGEE. Unmatched junction bases numbered 7, after V lost 3 bases and J lost 3 bases. There are 16 residues in the CDR3. Written as DNA, the CDR3 is TGTGCCAGCAGCGAGGATAGCGGGAGGTATACAGATACGCAGTATTTT. This translates into CASSEDSGRYTDTQYF.

The rearrangement uses TRBV6-1 and TRBJ2-2, with a possible D match to TRBD2 (6 bases). In germline, CDR1 is MNHNS, CDR2 SASEGT. With 0 bases removed from V and 9 bases from J, the gap between germline ends came to 11 bases. The CDR3 contains 14 residues. CDR3 DNA sequence: TGTGCCAGCAGTGAAGCTTGGAGGGAGCGGGAGCTGTTTTTT. Protein: CASSEAWRERELFF.

This chain connects TRBV6-6 to TRBJ2-4; D ambiguous. Germline loops: CDR1 MNHNY, CDR2 SVGAGI (reference sequence). This CDR3 has 16 amino acids. V shed 6 bases and J shed 0 bases, with 15 bases lying between them. CDR3 residues: CASSPIVALAKNIQYF. For the CDR3, the DNA is TGTGCCAGCAGCCCCATCGTGGCCCTAGCCAAAAACATTCAGTACTTC.

This clone has a single count. In the same sample, other DNA sequences code for this CDR3. The V and J genes are TRBV5-1 and TRBJ2-5; 7 bases line up with TRBD1. V trimming: 4 bases; J trimming: 1 base; junction bases outside the gene matches: 4. Germline V gene sequence: CDR1 SGHRS, CDR2 YFSETQ. The CDR3 covers 14 residues. CDR3 loop: CASSASGGQETQYF. In nucleotides, the CDR3 is TGCGCCAGCAGCGCGTCAGGGGGCCAAGAGACCCAGTACTTC.